This T cell receptor (beta chain) was found in a study of blood T cell repertoires in COVID-19. Study overall: The samples span acute and convalescent COVID-19 from the United States, Italy and Spain.

Source study methods: Reference gene primer amplification yielded estimated nucleated cell counts. The assay was immunoSEQ multiplex PCR, and TCRdb's table has in-frame clones only and misses some. For V, J and clone size, that table is used; D and trimming come from the DNA. Seen here are a few hundred thousand clones, about 83% observed once, and the top ten hold roughly 1.1%. This CDR3 is 14 amino acids long. The V gene lost 8 bases and the J gene lost 7 bases, with 18 bases spanning the gap. Germline CDR1 is PRHDT and CDR2 is FYEKMQ (reference sequence). Sequenced: peripheral blood. V is TRBV13 and J is TRBJ2-1; perhaps TRBD2 as D (7 bases). The TCR sequence derives from a woman in her forties or fifties with acute or convalescent COVID-19. CDR3 in DNA: TGTGCCAGCGGGAGGGCAGGGGCTTCGAATGAGCAGTTCTTC. Its protein product is CASGRAGASNEQFF.